The rows below give T cell receptor beta chains drawn from one sample of a study of cytomegalovirus exposure and HLA in healthy donors. Only in-frame clones appear in the TCRdb table, and some are missing; sequencing was by immunoSEQ multiplex PCR. The sample contains more than 150,000 clones, around four fifths of which appear only once. The source material was PBMCs. The receptors here all came from a man aged 18 to 35 in good health and CMV-seropositive. CDR3s include the opening cysteine and the closing phenylalanine or tryptophan. D genes are given only for firm matches. Some rows mark clone size as missing; the rest say once, few, many or name a class of expanded clone.

j_call,clone_size,d_call,v_call,cdr3_length,cdr3_nt,cdr3_aa
TRBJ2-7,.,.,TRBV5-1,12,TGCGCCAGCACCAGGGACTTCGGCGAGCAGTACTTC,CASTRDFGEQYF
TRBJ2-7,once,TRBD1,TRBV28,15,TGTGCCAGCAGTATCGGGACAGGGGGCATCTACGAGCAGTACTTC,CASSIGTGGIYEQYF
TRBJ2-7,.,TRBD1,TRBV7-9,15,TGTGCCAGCAGCTCCCCAACCACAGGGGTCTACGAGCAGTACTTC,CASSSPTTGVYEQYF
TRBJ2-7,.,TRBD1,TRBV5-3,14,TGTGCCAGAAGCTTGGACAGGGGTCCCTACGAGCAGTACTTC,CARSLDRGPYEQYF
TRBJ2-5,.,TRBD2,TRBV28,17,TGTGCCAGCAGTTCGGCGTCGAGCGGGAGTTTGATGGAGACCCAGTACTTC,CASSSASSGSLMETQYF
TRBJ2-1,.,TRBD2,TRBV7-6,18,TGTGCCAGCAGCCGCCGGACTAGCGGGACACGACACTACAATGAGCAGTTCTTC,CASSRRTSGTRHYNEQFF
TRBJ2-1,.,TRBD2,TRBV7-3,18,TGTGCCAGCAGCCTAAACCGCCTGGCTAGCGGGAGTTACAATGAGCAGTTCTTC,CASSLNRLASGSYNEQFF
TRBJ2-7,.,.,TRBV14,13,TGTGCCAGCAGCCAGGTCTACCAGCGCGAGCAGTACTTC,CASSQVYQREQYF
TRBJ1-2,.,TRBD1,TRBV19,16,TGTGCCAGTACCCTGGCAGGGGGATCGACAAACTATGGCTACACCTTC,CASTLAGGSTNYGYTF
TRBJ2-5,.,.,TRBV5-1,13,TGCGCCAGCAGCGTGACGGGTCAGGAGACCCAGTACTTC,CASSVTGQETQYF
TRBJ1-5,many,TRBD1,TRBV4-2,17,TGTGCCAGCAGCCAAGATTGGGGAGGACAGGGGCGTCAGCCCCAGCATTTT,CASSQDWGGQGRQPQHF
TRBJ2-1,.,TRBD2,TRBV9,15,TGTGCCAGCAGCGTAGGACTAGCTTCCTACAATGAGCAGTTCTTC,CASSVGLASYNEQFF
TRBJ2-5,.,.,TRBV27,14,TGTGCCAGCAGTTTAGGACAGAAGGGAGAGACCCAGTACTTC,CASSLGQKGETQYF
TRBJ2-3,.,TRBD2,TRBV4-2,20,TGTGCCAGCAGCCCCGAGCCGGGACTAGCGGGAGTATGGGGCACAGATACGCAGTATTTT,CASSPEPGLAGVWGTDTQYF
TRBJ1-1,.,.,TRBV19,12,TGTGCCAGTAGTATCCAAGGAGGAAAAGCTTTCTTT,CASSIQGGKAFF
TRBJ2-5,.,TRBD2,TRBV27,13,TGTGCCAGCTCTAGACTAGCGCAAGAGACCCAGTACTTC,CASSRLAQETQYF
TRBJ1-2,.,.,TRBV27,13,TGTGCCAGCAGTCCCCGGGAAAACTATGGCTACACCTTC,CASSPRENYGYTF
TRBJ1-4,.,.,TRBV28,12,TGTGTCTCCCGCGGGGCGGGTGAAAAACTGTTTTTT,CVSRGAGEKLFF
TRBJ2-7,few,TRBD2,TRBV5-4,14,TGTGCCAGCAGCGTAGGGACTAGCGGGAGGTCTCAGTACTTC,CASSVGTSGRSQYF
TRBJ1-2,.,TRBD1,TRBV7-2,15,TGTGCCAGCAGCTTAGCAGGGGGCGCGAGCTATGGCTACACCTTC,CASSLAGGASYGYTF
TRBJ2-7,few,TRBD1,TRBV18,14,TGTGCCAGCTCACCCGGGACAGGGGTGTTGGAGCAGTACTTC,CASSPGTGVLEQYF
TRBJ2-7,.,.,TRBV20-1,11,TGCAGCGCCCCGGTCTTTGGCGAGCAGTACTTC,CSAPVFGEQYF
TRBJ2-7,.,TRBD2,TRBV28,18,TGTGCCAGCAGACCTCAGGGGCTTGCCGGGACTAGCGGATACGAGCAGTACTTC,CASRPQGLAGTSGYEQYF
TRBJ1-5,.,.,TRBV19,15,TGTGCCAGTAGCCAAACCATCCAGGGCAATCAGCCCCAGCATTTT,CASSQTIQGNQPQHF
TRBJ2-7,.,TRBD1,TRBV11-2,15,TGTGCCAGCAGCTTAGGACAGGGCTACTCCTACGAGCAGTACTTC,CASSLGQGYSYEQYF
TRBJ1-5,once,.,TRBV4-1,15,TGCGCCAGCAGCCACGCCGACAGGAGCAATCAGCCCCAGCATTTT,CASSHADRSNQPQHF
TRBJ2-7,.,.,TRBV30,13,TGTGCCTGGTTCGAAGGAGGGGCGGGCGAGCAGTACTTC,CAWFEGGAGEQYF
TRBJ2-7,.,TRBD1,TRBV29-1,15,TGCAGCGTCTCACAGGGGGCAACACACCTCTACGAGCAGTACTTC,CSVSQGATHLYEQYF
TRBJ2-5,.,TRBD1,TRBV7-3,15,TGTGCCAGCAGCTTAAATTCGGGCAGGGGGGAGACCCAGTACTTC,CASSLNSGRGETQYF
TRBJ2-1,once,.,TRBV10-3,14,TGTGCCATCAGTGCGTTACACCTCGACAATGAGCAGTTCTTC,CAISALHLDNEQFF
TRBJ2-2,.,.,TRBV11-1,15,TGTGCCAGCAGCGCAGACCACCCGGGCACCGGGGAGCTGTTTTTT,CASSADHPGTGELFF
TRBJ2-3,.,TRBD2,TRBV30,12,TGTGCCTGGTCCACGGGGGGGGATACGCAGTATTTT,CAWSTGGDTQYF
TRBJ2-7,few,TRBD1,TRBV11-2,14,TGTGCCAGCAGCCCGGACAGGGGAGGCTACGAGCAGTACTTC,CASSPDRGGYEQYF
TRBJ2-1,.,.,TRBV4-3,13,TGCGCCAGCAGCCAAGATTTGAGTAATGAGCAGTTCTTC,CASSQDLSNEQFF
TRBJ2-7,.,.,TRBV6-5,15,TGTGCCAGCATAAGGGGAGTGGAGGGTGGGTACGAGCAGTACTTC,CASIRGVEGGYEQYF
TRBJ2-7,.,TRBD1,TRBV5-6,15,TGTGCCAGCAGCCGCCACGGGACAGGGGTCTACGAGCAGTACTTC,CASSRHGTGVYEQYF
TRBJ1-2,few,.,TRBV4-3,15,TGCGCCAGCAGCCAGGCGGGGGGGGAGTACTATGGCTACACCTTC,CASSQAGGEYYGYTF
TRBJ1-2,few,.,TRBV19,15,TGTGCCAGTAGTATATCGTCGTCAGGGAACATTGGCTACACCTTC,CASSISSSGNIGYTF
TRBJ1-3,.,TRBD1,TRBV5-1,15,TGCGCCAGCAGCTTGGAAACAGGGGCTGGAAACACCATATATTTT,CASSLETGAGNTIYF
TRBJ1-2,.,.,TRBV7-2,11,TGTGCCAGCAGCCTTAACTATGGCTACACCTTC,CASSLNYGYTF
TRBJ2-7,.,.,TRBV6-1,14,TGTGCCAGCAGTAGGACAGTGCTAACCTACGAGCAGTACTTC,CASSRTVLTYEQYF
TRBJ2-7,once,.,TRBV7-2,11,TGTGCCAGCAGCTTGTCGCGCGAGCAGTACTTC,CASSLSREQYF
TRBJ2-7,.,TRBD1,TRBV7-8,18,TGTGCCAGCAGCTTAGTCAGCCCCTTAACAGGGGGCCGGTCCGAGCAGTACTTC,CASSLVSPLTGGRSEQYF
TRBJ2-3,.,.,TRBV5-1,17,TGCGCCAGCAGCTTGGCCCGGCTAGCCCTTACGGCAGATACGCAGTATTTT,CASSLARLALTADTQYF